The 20 T cell receptor beta chains presented below share a single source sample, sequenced in a study of T cell changes during pregnancy in multiple sclerosis. TCRdb keeps only in-frame clones here, not all; method: immunoSEQ multiplex PCR. The sample lists approximately 47,000 clones; approximately 90% were seen once. Source: peripheral blood, taken in the first trimester of pregnancy. The source of these receptors is a female donor with multiple sclerosis, enrolled in a pregnancy study.

The chain employs TRBV5-1 and TRBJ2-5, with D perhaps matching TRBD2 (6 bases). This CDR3 is 16 amino acids long. CDR1 SGHRS and CDR2 YFSETQ come from the germline V gene. The V end was cut by 0 bases, the J end by 5 bases, with 17 bases between. This CDR3 reads CASSLGRLSGPETQYF. The DNA of the CDR3 is TGCGCCAGCAGCTTGGGTCGACTTAGCGGACCCGAGACCCAGTACTTC.

This clone occurred once. The chain carries TRBV2 and TRBJ1-4; 8 bases map to TRBD1. Germline V gives CDR1 SNHLY, CDR2 FYNNEI. This CDR3 region has 17 residues. The J segment lost 0 bases and the V segment lost 6 bases, leaving 9 bases of the junction unmatched. CDR3 residues: CASSPGQGAPTNEKLFF. CDR3 bases: TGTGCCAGCAGCCCTGGACAGGGAGCGCCAACTAATGAAAAACTGTTTTTT.

This chain joins TRBV9 and TRBJ2-7; possibly TRBD1 for D (6 bases). The CDR3 runs 14 residues. Germline assignment: CDR1 SGDLS and CDR2 YYNGEE. V lost 4 bases and J 0 bases, leaving 11 bases between the germline ends. CDR3 in amino acids: CASSRQVVSYEQYF. CDR3 sequence (DNA): TGTGCCAGCAGCCGACAGGTCGTCTCCTACGAGCAGTACTTC.

This chain connects TRBV6-5 to TRBJ1-2; D possibly corresponds to TRBD1 (6 bases). CDR1 MNHEY and CDR2 SVGAGI come from the germline V gene. Between the trimmed V and J ends, which lost 8 bases and 7 bases, there was a span of 17 bases. The CDR3 extends over 13 amino acids. CDR3 sequence: CASLPTGSGGYTF. CDR3 DNA: TGTGCCAGCCTCCCGACAGGTTCGGGTGGCTACACCTTC.

In nucleotides, the CDR3 is TGTGCCTGGGAATGGGGCGGGGGGAAGACCCAGTACTTC. Translation gives CAWEWGGGKTQYF. This sequence joins TRBV30 and TRBJ2-5; 8 positions agree with TRBD2. The CDR3 is 13 residues long. V gave up 5 bases and J gave up 6 bases; unmatched junction bases: 8. Germline loops: CDR1 GTSNPN, CDR2 SVGIG (reference sequence).

The V gene is TRBV19, the J gene TRBJ1-5; possibly TRBD1 for D (6 bases). The V gene lost 6 bases and the J gene lost 6 bases, with 9 bases spanning the gap. The CDR3 is 12 amino acids. The germline V gene encodes CDR1 LNHDA and CDR2 SQIVND (reference sequence). Here the CDR3 reads CASSTGLQPQHF. CDR3 DNA: TGTGCCAGTAGCACAGGGCTTCAGCCCCAGCATTTT.

The CDR3 sequence is CASSPSRPGGNQPQHF. The CDR3 bases are TGTGCCAGCAGCCCGAGTCGGCCCGGGGGCAATCAGCCCCAGCATTTT. The V and J genes are TRBV11-2 and TRBJ1-5; D ambiguous. V was clipped by 5 bases and J by 2 bases, with 16 bases between them. The CDR3 runs 16 residues. The germline gives CDR1 SGHAT, CDR2 FQNNGV.

The chain couples TRBV5-1 to TRBJ2-1, with D tentatively TRBD2 (6 bases). This CDR3 contains 16 residues. The germline V gene has CDR1 SGHRS and CDR2 YFSETQ. Trimming stripped 4 bases from V and 7 bases from J, with 21 bases between. This CDR3 is CASSVAGRPLGNEQFF. The CDR3 DNA reads TGCGCCAGCAGCGTCGCAGGGAGGCCCCTTGGTAATGAGCAGTTCTTC.

This clone turned up a few times. The genes are TRBV6-4 and TRBJ2-3, with TRBD2 as a possible D gene (5 bases). CDR1 MRHNA and CDR2 SNTAGT come from the germline V gene. V shed 0 bases and J shed 1 base, with 11 bases lying between them. The CDR3 length is 16 residues. CDR3: CASSDSPHGGTDTQYF. The CDR3 DNA reads TGTGCCAGCAGTGACTCACCCCACGGGGGCACAGATACGCAGTATTTT.

This clone was detected only once. V and J are TRBV4-1 and TRBJ2-3; 11 bases match TRBD1. The CDR3 totals 15 residues. The V and J ends lost 3 bases and 5 bases, in that order; junction bases with no gene match: 4. CDR1 MGHRA and CDR2 YSYEKL come from the germline V gene. The CDR3 reads CASSQDRGQGDTQYF. The CDR3 DNA reads as TGCGCCAGCAGCCAGGACAGGGGGCAAGGAGATACGCAGTATTTT.

This clone is a singleton in its sample. J is TRBJ1-2 and V is TRBV5-1; D is ambiguous. The V end was cut by 0 bases, the J end by 3 bases, with 6 bases between. CDR1 and CDR2 from the germline V gene are SGHRS and YFSETQ. The CDR3 consists of 13 residues. In nucleotides, the CDR3 is TGCGCCAGCAGCTTGGGGAGCGACTATGGCTACACCTTC. This sequence encodes CASSLGSDYGYTF.

The chain couples TRBV5-4 to TRBJ2-1, with 8 bases that match TRBD1. The V gene end was trimmed by 4 bases and the J gene end by 0 bases; junction bases not matched to a gene: 3. Germline lookup yields CDR1 SGHNT and CDR2 YYREEE (reference sequence). This CDR3 region has 15 residues. The CDR3 coding sequence is TGTGCCAGCAGCAACCAGGGGGCCTCCTACAATGAGCAGTTCTTC. Translating gives CASSNQGASYNEQFF.

The chain is built from TRBV2 and TRBJ2-1; D remains ambiguous. This CDR3 is 13 amino acids long. Germline values: CDR1 SNHLY, CDR2 FYNNEI. V shed 2 bases and J shed 7 bases, with 9 bases lying between them. CDR3: CASSELLGNEQFF. CDR3 DNA: TGTGCCAGCAGTGAACTACTCGGTAATGAGCAGTTCTTC.

This clone came up once. The chain joins TRBV5-4 to TRBJ1-1; D is uncertain. V was clipped by 2 bases and J by 1 base, with 12 bases between them. CDR1 is SGHNT and CDR2 is YYREEE in the germline V gene (reference sequence). The CDR3 consists of 15 residues. The CDR3 DNA is TGTGCCAGCAGCTTCCGGGGAGGACCGAACACTGAAGCTTTCTTT. Its protein product is CASSFRGGPNTEAFF.

V is TRBV7-2 and J is TRBJ2-3; TRBD2 is a possible D gene (6 bases). Trimming removed 1 base at V and 10 bases at J, with 12 bases between. Germline V gene sequence: CDR1 SGHTA, CDR2 FQGNSA. The CDR3 is 13 residues long. The CDR3 coding sequence is TGTGCCAGCAGCTTAGACGGGAGCTCTCCGCAGTATTTT. Translated: CASSLDGSSPQYF.

The rearrangement joins TRBV7-3 to TRBJ2-5; 15 positions agree with TRBD2. The CDR3 length is 18 residues. The junction had 7 bases not matched to a gene; V was cut back by 2 bases and J by 3 bases. Germline loops: CDR1 SGHTA, CDR2 FQGTGA. The CDR3 loop reads CASSLAGLAGGREETQYF. CDR3 nucleotide sequence: TGTGCCAGCAGCTTAGCCGGACTAGCGGGGGGGCGGGAAGAGACCCAGTACTTC.

J is TRBJ2-5 and V is TRBV5-6; possible D gene TRBD2, 5 bases. In germline, CDR1 is SGHDT, CDR2 YYEEEE. V lost 4 bases and J 4 bases, leaving 14 bases between the germline ends. The CDR3 has 14 residues. CDR3 in amino acids: CASSTPGSAETQYF. The CDR3 bases are TGTGCCAGCAGCACCCCGGGAAGCGCAGAGACCCAGTACTTC.

The rearrangement joins TRBV11-3 to TRBJ2-1, with 7 bases aligning to TRBD2. This CDR3 spans 14 amino acids. The germline V gene has CDR1 SGHNT and CDR2 YENEEA. J gave up 9 bases and V 5 bases, and 10 bases lay outside the gene matches. DNA of the CDR3: TGTGCCAGCAGCACGGCGGGGGTGTTTAGTGAGCAGTTCTTC. Amino acids: CASSTAGVFSEQFF.

The gene calls are TRBV9 and TRBJ1-6; D is unclear. The V gene's germline CDR1 is SGDLS and CDR2 YYNGEE. Trimming removed 0 bases at V and 3 bases at J, with 7 bases between. The CDR3 runs 15 residues. CDR3 sequence: CASSVDGDYNSPLHF. The CDR3 DNA reads TGTGCCAGCAGCGTAGACGGAGACTATAATTCACCCCTCCACTTT.

The gene calls are TRBV10-3 and TRBJ2-7; 8 bases match TRBD2. V lost 6 bases and J lost 3; bases outside the gene matches: 4. The CDR3 is made up of 13 amino acids. Germline CDR1 and CDR2: ENHRY and SYGVKD. The CDR3 DNA sequence: TGTGCCATCAGACTAGCGGATTTCTACGAGCAGTACTTC. As protein: CAIRLADFYEQYF.